Listed below are T cell receptor beta chains from one sample, sequenced in a study of cytomegalovirus exposure and HLA in healthy donors. TCRdb's table, derived via immunoSEQ multiplex PCR, lists solely in-frame clones and lacks some. The profile shows under 200,000 clones, approximately 72% of them singletons. The sample comprised PBMCs. Receptors originate from a man aged 50 to 60 in good health and CMV-seronegative. CDR3s include the opening cysteine and the closing phenylalanine or tryptophan. Each record gives: clone size, V gene, D gene, J gene, CDR3 protein, CDR3 DNA. A D gene is named only where the DNA matches it firmly. The size entry is marked missing in some rows and otherwise reads once, few, many or a size class.

>few|TRBV9|TRBD1|TRBJ1-6
CASSGGTGGGSPLHF
TGTGCCAGCAGCGGCGGGACAGGGGGCGGTTCACCCCTCCACTTT
>once|TRBV6-1|TRBD1|TRBJ1-1
CASSGDRGMNTEAFF
TGTGCCAGCAGCGGGGACAGGGGGATGAACACTGAAGCTTTCTTT
>few|TRBV29-1|.|TRBJ2-2
CSAEEGANTGELFF
TGCAGCGCCGAGGAGGGCGCGAACACCGGGGAGCTGTTTTTT
>.|TRBV19|TRBD1|TRBJ1-3
CASSGTGIGNTIYF
TGTGCCAGTTCCGGGACAGGGATTGGAAACACCATATATTTT
>.|TRBV10-3|.|TRBJ1-6
CAISGGSAERTTSPLHF
TGTGCCATCAGTGGGGGGTCGGCCGAGAGGACTACTTCACCCCTCCACTTT
>.|TRBV28|.|TRBJ2-7
CASSPLPGQSYEQYF
TGTGCCAGCAGTCCACTACCGGGACAATCCTACGAGCAGTACTTC
>.|TRBV10-3|.|TRBJ1-1
CAIRNRDPNTEAFF
TGTGCCATCAGGAACAGGGATCCGAACACTGAAGCTTTCTTT
>.|TRBV11-2|TRBD1|TRBJ2-5
CASSPNTGTGRRETQYF
TGTGCCAGCAGCCCAAACACCGGGACAGGTAGAAGAGAGACCCAGTACTTC
>.|TRBV6-1|TRBD2|TRBJ2-2
CASERGGTGELFF
TGTGCCAGCGAGCGGGGGGGCACCGGGGAGCTGTTTTTT
>.|TRBV5-6|TRBD1|TRBJ1-2
CASSQQGDYGYTF
TGTGCCAGCAGCCAACAGGGGGACTATGGCTACACCTTC
>.|TRBV5-4|TRBD1|TRBJ2-1
CASSFRQGNHNEQFF
TGTGCCAGCAGCTTCCGACAGGGAAATCACAATGAGCAGTTCTTC
>.|TRBV5-8|.|TRBJ1-2
CASSLQQATYGHTF
TGTGCCAGCAGCTTGCAGCAGGCTACCTATGGCCACACCTTC
>few|TRBV7-9|TRBD2|TRBJ2-5
CASSYNTRGLAGEETQYF
TGTGCCAGCAGCTACAACACGCGGGGGCTAGCGGGGGAAGAGACCCAGTACTTC
>.|TRBV6-5|.|TRBJ2-7
CATLGGTYSYEQYF
TGTGCCACCCTCGGGGGGACATACTCCTACGAGCAGTACTTC
>.|TRBV9|TRBD2|TRBJ2-5
CASSPGLADPRTQYF
TGTGCCAGCAGCCCCGGACTAGCGGATCCAAGGACCCAGTACTTC
>.|TRBV21-1|.|TRBJ1-3
CASVRSGQTTGNTIYF
TGTGCCAGCGTTCGAAGCGGACAGACCACTGGAAACACCATATATTTT
>.|TRBV14|.|TRBJ2-2
CASSPNPYTGELFF
TGTGCCAGCAGCCCTAATCCTTACACCGGGGAGCTGTTTTTT
>.|TRBV6-1|.|TRBJ1-1
CASRVVGSGVAFF
TGTGCCAGCAGGGTCGTGGGGTCGGGAGTGGCTTTCTTT
>.|TRBV5-1|.|TRBJ2-7
CASSSSGSYEQYF
TGCGCCAGCAGCTCATCGGGATCCTACGAGCAGTACTTC
>.|TRBV14|TRBD1|TRBJ1-2
CASRQTGGNYGYTF
TGTGCCAGCAGGCAGACAGGGGGCAACTATGGCTACACCTTC
>.|TRBV7-9|.|TRBJ1-2
CASSLNTGIDYGYTF
TGTGCCAGCAGCTTAAATACGGGAATTGACTATGGCTACACCTTC
>.|TRBV28|.|TRBJ1-1
CASSLSGTRNTEAFF
TGTGCCAGCAGTCTATCAGGGACACGGAACACTGAAGCTTTCTTT
>.|TRBV28|TRBD1|TRBJ1-2
CASSRPGTANYGYTF
TGTGCCAGCAGTCGCCCCGGGACAGCTAACTATGGCTACACCTTC
>few|TRBV11-2|.|TRBJ2-7
CASSSTGAPLYEQYF
TGTGCCAGCAGCTCGACAGGAGCCCCACTCTACGAGCAGTACTTC
>.|TRBV25-1|TRBD2|TRBJ2-1
CASSFGTSSYNEQFF
TGTGCCAGCAGTTTTGGGACTAGCTCCTACAATGAGCAGTTCTTC
>.|TRBV11-2|TRBD2|TRBJ2-1
CASSLDPGGNNEQFF
TGTGCCAGCAGCTTAGACCCGGGGGGAAACAATGAGCAGTTCTTC
>.|TRBV4-1|.|TRBJ1-2
CASSPDGNYGYTF
TGCGCCAGCAGCCCCGACGGGAACTATGGCTACACCTTC
>.|TRBV5-1|.|TRBJ2-5
CASSPSSGEGETQYF
TGCGCCAGCAGCCCCAGTTCGGGGGAAGGAGAGACCCAGTACTTC
>.|TRBV5-5|.|TRBJ1-5
CASSGPLTENQPQHF
TGTGCCAGCAGCGGACCTCTGACAGAGAATCAGCCCCAGCATTTT
>.|TRBV6-6|.|TRBJ1-1
CASSCIGEEAFF
TGTGCCAGCAGTTGCATCGGGGAGGAAGCTTTCTTT
>once|TRBV6-1|.|TRBJ1-2
CASSLVGRGYGYTF
TGTGCCAGCAGTTTAGTGGGGCGCGGCTATGGCTACACCTTC
>.|TRBV19|TRBD1|TRBJ2-1
CASSIPRTGYNEQFF
TGTGCCAGTAGTATTCCCCGGACAGGTTACAATGAGCAGTTCTTC
>few|TRBV5-6|.|TRBJ1-4
CASTTHQATNEKLFF
TGTGCCAGCACCACTCACCAGGCAACTAATGAAAAACTGTTTTTT
>.|TRBV6-1|TRBD1|TRBJ1-2
CASRATDRGISGYTF
TGTGCCAGCAGGGCCACCGACAGGGGGATTTCAGGCTACACCTTC
>.|TRBV6-5|.|TRBJ2-7
CASSYSSGVAGQYF
TGTGCCAGCAGTTACTCATCAGGGGTGGCGGGGCAGTACTTC